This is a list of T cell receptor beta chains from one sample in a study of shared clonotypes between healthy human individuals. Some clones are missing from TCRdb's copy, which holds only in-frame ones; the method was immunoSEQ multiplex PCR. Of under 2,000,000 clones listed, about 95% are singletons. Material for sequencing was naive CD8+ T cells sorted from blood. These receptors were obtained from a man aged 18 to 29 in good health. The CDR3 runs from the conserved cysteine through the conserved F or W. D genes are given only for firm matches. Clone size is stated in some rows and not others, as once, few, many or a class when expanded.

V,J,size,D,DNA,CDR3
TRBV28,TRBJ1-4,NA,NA,TGTGCCAGCAGCCCCTTAAAGAGCTCAACTAATGAAAAACTGTTTTTT,CASSPLKSSTNEKLFF
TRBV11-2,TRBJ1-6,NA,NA,TGTGCCAGCAGCGGGGCATCGGATTCACCCCTCCACTTT,CASSGASDSPLHF
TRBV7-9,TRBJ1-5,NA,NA,TGTGCCAGCAGCGTCTCCCTTCAGCCCCAGCATTTT,CASSVSLQPQHF
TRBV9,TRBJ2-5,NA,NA,TGTGCCAGCAGCGTCAGGGCGGGATTTGCCGAGACCCAGTACTTC,CASSVRAGFAETQYF
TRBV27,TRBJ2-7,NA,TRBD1,TGTGCCAGCAGTATGGGGGACAGGGCCCACGAGCAGTACTTC,CASSMGDRAHEQYF
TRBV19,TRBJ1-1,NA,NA,TGTGCCAGTGGTGTTGGGTACACTGAAGCTTTCTTT,CASGVGYTEAFF
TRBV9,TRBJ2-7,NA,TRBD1,TGTGCCAGCAGCGTAGGAACAGGGGGCAGGAACGAGCAGTACTTC,CASSVGTGGRNEQYF
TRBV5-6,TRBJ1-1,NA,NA,TGTGCCAGCAGCCTGGTGAACACTGAAGCTTTCTTT,CASSLVNTEAFF
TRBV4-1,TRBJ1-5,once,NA,TGCGCCAGCAGCCAGTCTGGCGGGGCAAGCAATCAGCCCCAGCATTTT,CASSQSGGASNQPQHF
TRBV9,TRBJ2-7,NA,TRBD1,TGTGCCAGCAGCGTATCCCCGGGACAGACCTACGAGCAGTACTTC,CASSVSPGQTYEQYF
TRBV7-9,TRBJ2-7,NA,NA,TGTGCCAGCAGCGAAGACTCTGCCTCCTACGAGCAGTACTTC,CASSEDSASYEQYF
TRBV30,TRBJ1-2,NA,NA,TGTGCCTGGAGTCCGTCCACAGGGCTCGACTATGGCTACACCTTC,CAWSPSTGLDYGYTF
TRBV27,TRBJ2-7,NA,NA,TGTGCCAGCAGTTTAGGGGTTTTTGGCGGGGCGAGGGAGCAGTACTTC,CASSLGVFGGAREQYF
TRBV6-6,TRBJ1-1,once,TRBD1,TGTGCCAGCAGTCCACGCCCGGACAGGGAACGGGATGAAGCTTTCTTT,CASSPRPDRERDEAFF
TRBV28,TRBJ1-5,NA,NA,TGTGCCAGCAGTTTACCGGCAGGGTTTGATCAGCCCCAGCATTTT,CASSLPAGFDQPQHF
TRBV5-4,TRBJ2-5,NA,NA,TGTGCCAGCAGCTTTGACCCGGGACTGGTAGAAGAGACCCAGTACTTC,CASSFDPGLVEETQYF
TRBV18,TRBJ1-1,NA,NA,TGTGCCAGCTCACCACTCGGCGGGGACACTGAAGCTTTCTTT,CASSPLGGDTEAFF
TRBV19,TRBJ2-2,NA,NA,TGTGCCAGTAGTATAGGGGCGGGGTACGGGGAGCTGTTTTTT,CASSIGAGYGELFF
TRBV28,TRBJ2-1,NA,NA,TGTGCCAGCAGTTTGGGAGGGGGTGCGGACAATGAGCAGTTCTTC,CASSLGGGADNEQFF
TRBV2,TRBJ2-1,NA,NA,TGTGCCAGCGCACCAGGGGTCTACAATGAGCAGTTCTTC,CASAPGVYNEQFF
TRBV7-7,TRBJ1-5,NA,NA,TGTGCTAGCAGCTTATTAACAGGAGCCCTCGATCAGCCCCAGCATTTT,CASSLLTGALDQPQHF
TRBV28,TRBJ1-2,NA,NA,TGTGCCAGCAGTTCTTGGACACCAATTTATGGCTACACCTTC,CASSSWTPIYGYTF
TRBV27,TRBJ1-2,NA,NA,TGTGCCAGCAGTTTTGGGGGCGGGAACTATGGCTACACCTTC,CASSFGGGNYGYTF
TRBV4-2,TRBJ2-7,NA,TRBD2,TGTGCCAGCAGCCAATTCGGACTAGCGCCCGAGCAGTACTTC,CASSQFGLAPEQYF
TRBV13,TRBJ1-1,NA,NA,TGTGCCAGCAGCGATCAAGGCACTGAAGCTTTCTTT,CASSDQGTEAFF
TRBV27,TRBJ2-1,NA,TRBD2,TGTGCCAGCAGTGCCGGGACTAGCGGGGGGAACAATGAGCAGTTCTTC,CASSAGTSGGNNEQFF
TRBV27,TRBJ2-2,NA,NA,TGTGCCAGCAGTTTATTCGGCACCCGGTGGTCCGGGGAGCTGTTTTTT,CASSLFGTRWSGELFF
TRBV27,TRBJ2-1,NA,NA,TGTGCCAGCAGTTTATCAGCGGGCTCCTACAATGAGCAGTTCTTC,CASSLSAGSYNEQFF
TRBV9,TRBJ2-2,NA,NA,TGTGCCAGCAGCGTAGCTAGGGCAGATTTTACCGGGGAGCTGTTTTTT,CASSVARADFTGELFF
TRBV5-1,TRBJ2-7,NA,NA,TGCGCCAGCAGCTTGGAGTGGGGGGATGACGAGCAGTACTTC,CASSLEWGDDEQYF
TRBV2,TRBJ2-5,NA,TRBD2,TGTGCCAGCAGACCCGGGACTAGCTCTCAAGAGACCCAGTACTTC,CASRPGTSSQETQYF
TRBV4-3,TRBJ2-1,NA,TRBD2,TGCGCCAGCAGCCAAGGCCCGGGCGGGACTAGCAATGAGCAGTTCTTC,CASSQGPGGTSNEQFF
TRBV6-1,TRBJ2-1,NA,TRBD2,TGTGCCAGCAGTGATCCGGGACTAGCGGGGATTCGCTCCTACAATGAGCAGTTCTTC,CASSDPGLAGIRSYNEQFF
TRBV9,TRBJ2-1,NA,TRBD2,TGTGCCAGCAGCCTGACGGGGGCTAGCGGGGACTCCTACAATGAGCAGTTCTTC,CASSLTGASGDSYNEQFF
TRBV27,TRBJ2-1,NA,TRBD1,TGTGCCAGCAGTTTAATTGGGACAGGGGCGTACAATGAGCAGTTCTTC,CASSLIGTGAYNEQFF
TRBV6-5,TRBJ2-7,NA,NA,TGTGCCAGCAGTTACTCTGCGTACTACGAGCAGTACTTC,CASSYSAYYEQYF